The present entry profiles one TCR beta chain with its context. The CDR3 is 15 amino acids. The germline gives CDR1 SGDLS, CDR2 YYNGEE. V was cut by 0 bases and J by 5 bases, with 11 bases left in between. Repertoires were generated with immunoSEQ multiplex PCR, while TCRdb's copy carries only in-frame clones and drops some. Here the sample spans 30,000 to 45,000 clones, roughly nine tenths being singletons. This sample is part of a study of T cell changes during pregnancy in multiple sclerosis. Material: CD4+ T cells from peripheral blood mononuclear cells, obtained after pregnancy. The TCR sequence derives from a female donor with multiple sclerosis, enrolled in a pregnancy study. This chain joins TRBV9 and TRBJ2-2; weak D call: TRBD1 (5 bases). CDR3 in DNA: TGTGCCAGCAGCGTAGGGGCAGGGCAGACCGGGGAGCTGTTTTTT. Amino acid sequence: CASSVGAGQTGELFF.